Below are 30 T cell receptor beta chains sequenced from a single sample in a study of T cell responses to AZD1222 COVID-19 vaccine. TCRdb's copy holds only in-frame clones and misses some; the assay was immunoSEQ multiplex PCR. The table lists 150,000 to 200,000 clones, 92% of them singletons, with 1.1% in the top ten. The sample here was peripheral blood, taken 28 days after the second AZD1222 dose. The receptors here all came from an adult who received the AZD1222 COVID-19 vaccine.

This rearrangement joins TRBV19 to TRBJ2-2; tentative D call: TRBD1 (5 bases). In germline, CDR1 is LNHDA, CDR2 SQIVND (reference sequence). CDR3 length equals 15 residues. V was pared by 3 bases and J by 3 bases, with 11 bases between. As DNA, the CDR3 is TGTGCCAGTAGTATGATCAGGGTGGACACCGGGGAGCTGTTTTTT. Amino acid sequence: CASSMIRVDTGELFF. Full variable domain (missing parts from reference TRBV19 and TRBJ2-2): DGGITQSPKYLFRKEGQNVTLSCEQNLNHDAMYWYRQDPGQGLRLIYYSQIVNDFQKGDIAEGYSVSREKKESFPLTVTSAQKNPTAFYLCASSMIRVDTGELFFGEGSRLTVL.

The CDR3 protein is CATSRGPGTKDTQYF. The CDR3 DNA reads TGTGCCACCAGCAGAGGGCCAGGGACAAAAGATACGCAGTATTTT. The chain uses TRBV15 and TRBJ2-3; maybe TRBD1 (6 bases). CDR3 length: 15 residues. Germline V gene sequence: CDR1 LNHNV, CDR2 YYDKDF (reference sequence). Deletions cut 1 base from V and 5 bases from J, with 13 bases between. The whole variable domain, remainder taken from reference TRBV15 and TRBJ2-3, is DAMVIQNPRYQVTQFGKPVTLSCSQTLNHNVMYWYQQKSSQAPKLLFHYYDKDFNNEADTPDNFQSRRPNTSFCFLDIRSPGLGDTAMYLCATSRGPGTKDTQYFGPGTRLTVL.

The chain employs TRBV27 and TRBJ2-3, with D perhaps assigned TRBD1 or TRBD2 (5 bases each). The germline V gene encodes CDR1 MNHEY and CDR2 SMNVEV (reference sequence). This CDR3 spans 15 amino acids. V lost 3 bases and J 8 bases, leaving 18 bases between the germline ends. Written as DNA, the CDR3 is TGTGCCAGCAGTTTTATGGGACCTCCGGGACCTACGCAGTATTTT. Translation gives CASSFMGPPGPTQYF.

The chain carries TRBV5-6 and TRBJ2-3; D possibly corresponds to TRBD2 (7 bases). The CDR3 length is 14 residues. Germline V gene lookup returns CDR1 SGHDT and CDR2 YYEEEE. V was pared by 3 bases and J by 4 bases, with 12 bases between. The CDR3 loop is CASSYGGQADTQYF. The CDR3 DNA reads TGTGCCAGCAGCTACGGGGGGCAGGCAGATACGCAGTATTTT.

This chain links TRBV6-5 with TRBJ1-3, with a tentative D call TRBD1 (6 bases). The CDR3 runs to 12 residues. V lost 6 bases and J lost 7, with 10 bases in between. The germline gives CDR1 MNHEY, CDR2 SVGAGI. The CDR3 spells CASSSQGNTIYF. Written as DNA, the CDR3 is TGTGCCAGCAGCTCCCAGGGGAACACCATATATTTT.

V and J are TRBV18 and TRBJ2-7; TRBD1 matches at 12 bases. This CDR3 spans 13 amino acids. Germline lookup yields CDR1 KGHSH and CDR2 LQKENI. Unmatched junction bases numbered 5, after V lost 8 bases and J lost 6 bases. The CDR3 bases are TGTGCCAGCACCGGGACAGGGGGCGGCGAGCAGTACTTC. Translating gives CASTGTGGGEQYF.

The V gene is TRBV25-1, the J gene TRBJ1-5, with 7 nucleotides matching TRBD1. CDR1 and CDR2 (germline): MGHDK, SYGVNS. The CDR3 covers 14 residues. V lost 3 bases, J lost 5 bases, and 4 bases stayed unmatched. In DNA, the CDR3 is TGTGCCAGCAGTGACGACAGGGACCATCAGCCCCAGCATTTT. Translated, it gives CASSDDRDHQPQHF.

The rearrangement links TRBV19 to TRBJ1-2; D is undetermined. This CDR3 is built from 15 residues. CDR1 and CDR2 from the germline V gene are LNHDA and SQIVND (reference sequence). V lost 6 bases and J lost 0, with 14 bases in between. CDR3 sequence: CASRFQEKANYGYTF. The DNA of the CDR3 is TGTGCCAGTAGGTTTCAGGAAAAAGCTAACTATGGCTACACCTTC.

V is TRBV29-1 and J is TRBJ2-7, with TRBD1 identical over 9 bases. The length of the CDR3 is 13 residues. V lost 4 bases, J lost 1 base, and 2 bases stayed unmatched. Germline V gives CDR1 SQVTM, CDR2 ANQGSEA. The CDR3 is CSVGQGGSYEQYF. The CDR3 DNA follows: TGCAGCGTTGGACAGGGGGGATCCTACGAGCAGTACTTC.

The chain employs TRBV21-1 and TRBJ1-3. TRBV21-1 is assigned pseudogene status. This CDR3 comprises 16 residues. CDR3 nucleotides: TGTGCCAGCAGCAAAGGACGTGGGAACTCTGGAAACACCATATATTTT. This sequence encodes CASSKGRGNSGNTIYF.

J is TRBJ2-2 and V is TRBV5-1, with D possibly TRBD2 on 6 matching bases. Germline V gives CDR1 SGHRS, CDR2 YFSETQ. The CDR3 runs to 16 residues. V shed 1 base and J shed 6 bases, with 16 bases lying between them. The CDR3 sequence: CASSLTGTPRAGELFF. The CDR3 DNA reads as TGCGCCAGCAGCTTGACCGGGACTCCACGGGCCGGGGAGCTGTTTTTT.

This clone was recorded many times. The chain recombines TRBV30 with TRBJ1-4; no firm D call. Per germline, CDR1 GTSNPN and CDR2 SVGIG (reference sequence). The CDR3 is 15 amino acids. V lost 1 base and J 3 bases, leaving 12 bases between the germline ends. The CDR3 protein is CAWSGGYSSNEKLFF. DNA of the CDR3: TGTGCCTGGAGTGGAGGGTACTCGTCTAATGAAAAACTGTTTTTT. Supplemented by reference TRBV30 and TRBJ1-4, the full variable domain reads SQTIHQWPATLVQPVGSPLSLECTVEGTSNPNLYWYRQAAGRGLQLLFYSVGIGQISSEVPQNLSASRPQDRQFILSSKKLLLSDSGFYLCAWSGGYSSNEKLFFGSGTQLSVL.

The chain couples TRBV3-1 (or the pseudogene TRBV3-2) to TRBJ1-1, with a tentative D call TRBD1 (5 bases). CDR3 length: 13 residues. Germline loops: CDR1 LGHDT, CDR2 YNNKEL (reference sequence). V lost 6 bases and J 0 bases, leaving 8 bases between the germline ends. CDR3 nucleotide sequence: TGTGCCAGCAGTGGGGGGATGAACACTGAAGCTTTCTTT. As protein: CASSGGMNTEAFF.

Of note for this clone: The junction and the germline gene differ at one end; a read error may be behind it. Within the sample, other DNA sequences also encode this same CDR3. The chain couples TRBV2 to TRBJ2-7, with TRBD2 matching over 8 bases. In germline, CDR1 is SNHLY, CDR2 FYNNEI. The CDR3 runs to 15 residues. In DNA, the CDR3 is TGTGCCAGCAGTGGGGGGGCGGGGGGTTCCGCCTTACCTCTCTTC. Protein sequence: CASSGGAGGSALPLF.

J is TRBJ2-3 and V is TRBV29-1; unclear D gene. Trimming left V 7 bases short and J 0 bases short, with 14 bases between. The CDR3 has 14 residues. Germline assignment: CDR1 SQVTM and CDR2 ANQGSEA. The CDR3 DNA sequence: TGCAGCGCCAAGACTCGTATCAGCACAGATACGCAGTATTTT. Protein sequence: CSAKTRISTDTQYF.

This chain uses TRBV7-9 with TRBJ1-1; 9 bases align to TRBD1. The CDR3 is 14 residues long. From germline, CDR1 is SEHNR and CDR2 FQNEAQ (reference sequence). V trimming: 5 bases; J trimming: 6 bases; junction bases outside the gene matches: 7. CDR3 bases: TGTGCCAGCAGCCCGGGACAGGGTTTTTCTGAAGCTTTCTTT. Translation: CASSPGQGFSEAFF.

The rearrangement links TRBV5-1 to TRBJ1-5; possibly TRBD1 for D (5 bases). The V and J ends lost 5 bases and 3 bases respectively, with 18 bases between them. Germline V lookup: CDR1 SGHRS, CDR2 YFSETQ. The CDR3 has 16 amino acids. CDR3 bases: TGCGCCAGCAGAAACGGGGGAGGCCTTTCCAATCAGCCCCAGCATTTT. As protein: CASRNGGGLSNQPQHF.

This clone was observed a handful of times. The chain has TRBV9 and TRBJ1-1; 8 positions match TRBD1. In germline, CDR1 is SGDLS, CDR2 YYNGEE. The CDR3 is 14 residues long. Trimming removed 3 bases from V and 5 bases from J; junction bases left unmatched: 6. CDR3 region: CASSASGGGTEAFF. The CDR3 bases are TGTGCCAGCAGCGCGTCAGGGGGCGGTACTGAAGCTTTCTTT.

This chain connects TRBV11-2 to TRBJ1-2; TRBD1 is a possible D gene (6 bases). The germline CDR1 and CDR2 sequences are SGHAT and FQNNGV. V gave up 5 bases and J gave up 4 bases, with 29 bases separating them. CDR3 length equals 19 residues. Here the CDR3 DNA reads TGTGCCAGCAGCCCGCCCCCCCTTACAGTTCACAGGGCGGGCTATGGCTACACCTTC. It translates to CASSPPPLTVHRAGYGYTF.

This chain links TRBV30 with TRBJ1-1, with 8 bases identical to TRBD1. Germline V gene data show CDR1 as GTSNPN and CDR2 as SVGIG (reference sequence). There are 15 residues in the CDR3. V lost 8 bases, J lost 1 base, and 12 bases stayed unmatched. The CDR3 loop reads CAKKRLDRANTEAFF. Written as DNA, the CDR3 is TGTGCCAAAAAACGACTGGACAGGGCGAACACTGAAGCTTTCTTT.

The J gene is TRBJ2-1, the V gene TRBV6-4; D may match TRBD1 or TRBD2 (5 bases each). Deletions cut 3 bases from V and 6 bases from J, with 9 bases between. The CDR3 contains 13 residues. Germline-derived CDR1 and CDR2 are MRHNA and SNTAGT. The CDR3: CASSEGESNEQFF. The CDR3 region has the DNA TGTGCCAGCAGTGAGGGGGAGTCCAATGAGCAGTTCTTC.

J is TRBJ1-2 and V is TRBV2, with D unclear. The germline V gene encodes CDR1 SNHLY and CDR2 FYNNEI. The V end lost 4 bases, the J end lost 4 bases, and 7 bases lay between the germline ends. The CDR3 covers 12 residues. The CDR3: CASSVTLYGYTF. The CDR3 DNA reads TGTGCCAGCAGTGTAACCCTCTATGGCTACACCTTC.

The J gene is TRBJ1-1, the V gene TRBV2; no reliable D call. The germline CDR1 and CDR2 sequences are SNHLY and FYNNEI. This CDR3 is built from 11 residues. The V end was cut by 2 bases, the J end by 11 bases, with 9 bases between. CDR3 loop: CASSERSLAFF. In nucleotides, the CDR3 is TGTGCCAGCAGTGAACGCTCACTCGCTTTCTTT.

V usage is TRBV5-8 and J usage is TRBJ2-2; D is ambiguous. This CDR3 spans 16 amino acids. The ends were cut back, 0 bases at V and 4 bases at J, with 13 bases in the middle. Germline-derived CDR1 and CDR2 are SGHTS and YDEGEE. The CDR3 spells CASSLVAATSTGELFF. Written as DNA, the CDR3 is TGTGCCAGCAGCTTGGTCGCGGCAACGAGCACCGGGGAGCTGTTTTTT. The full variable domain, in which reference TRBV5-8 and TRBJ2-2 provide the parts outside the CDR3, is EAGVTQSPTHLIKTRGQQATLRCSPISGHTSVYWYQQALGLGLQFLLWYDEGEERNRGNFPPRFSGRQFPNYSSELNVNALELEDSALYLCASSLVAATSTGELFFGEGSRLTVL.

On this clone itself: In the same sample, other DNA sequences code for this CDR3. The chain joins TRBV5-1 to TRBJ2-1, with D unresolved. This CDR3 comprises 12 residues. Trimming removed 0 bases at V and 9 bases at J, with 7 bases between. Germline V gives CDR1 SGHRS, CDR2 YFSETQ. CDR3 sequence reads: CASSLGRGEQFF. The DNA for the CDR3 is TGCGCCAGCAGCTTGGGAAGAGGTGAGCAGTTCTTC.

The CDR3 DNA sequence: TGTGCCATCAGTGAGTCAGTAGGGTATGCCACCGGGGAGCTGTTTTTT. Protein product: CAISESVGYATGELFF. The chain uses TRBV10-3 and TRBJ2-2, with D unresolved. Trimming removed 0 bases from V and 4 bases from J, with 12 bases in between. This CDR3 region has 16 residues. Germline V CDR1 and CDR2: ENHRY, SYGVKD.

The CDR3 protein is CASSIQPQSNEQFF. CDR3 nucleotide sequence: TGTGCCAGTAGTATACAGCCCCAGAGTAATGAGCAGTTCTTC. The rearrangement links TRBV19 to TRBJ2-1; D is unresolved. Looked up from germline, CDR1 is LNHDA and CDR2 is SQIVND (reference sequence). V lost 2 bases, J lost 7 bases, and 12 bases lay in between. The CDR3 extends over 14 amino acids.

The CDR3 reads CASSFFRGTEAFF. Here the CDR3 DNA reads TGCGCCAGCAGCTTTTTTCGGGGGACTGAAGCTTTCTTT. The chain has TRBV5-1 and TRBJ1-1, with D possibly TRBD1 on 5 matching bases. The CDR3 spans 13 residues. The germline V gene has CDR1 SGHRS and CDR2 YFSETQ. V lost 2 bases to trimming and J lost 5 bases, with 10 bases between them.

The chain has TRBV27 and TRBJ1-6, with 7 bases identical to TRBD1. V dropped 5 bases and J dropped 0; count of bases not matched to a gene: 7. The germline V gene has CDR1 MNHEY and CDR2 SMNVEV (reference sequence). CDR3 size: 17 residues. CDR3 residues: CASSLTGVRSYNSPLHF. CDR3 in DNA: TGTGCCAGCAGTCTAACAGGGGTCCGCTCCTATAATTCACCCCTCCACTTT.

The chain employs TRBV2 and TRBJ2-7; 7 nucleotides match TRBD1. This CDR3 spans 13 amino acids. Germline V gene sequence: CDR1 SNHLY, CDR2 FYNNEI. The V and J ends lost 6 bases and 0 bases, in that order; junction bases with no gene match: 2. In DNA form, the CDR3 reads TGTGCCAGCAGGTGGGACAGCTCCTACGAGCAGTACTTC. Residues: CASRWDSSYEQYF.